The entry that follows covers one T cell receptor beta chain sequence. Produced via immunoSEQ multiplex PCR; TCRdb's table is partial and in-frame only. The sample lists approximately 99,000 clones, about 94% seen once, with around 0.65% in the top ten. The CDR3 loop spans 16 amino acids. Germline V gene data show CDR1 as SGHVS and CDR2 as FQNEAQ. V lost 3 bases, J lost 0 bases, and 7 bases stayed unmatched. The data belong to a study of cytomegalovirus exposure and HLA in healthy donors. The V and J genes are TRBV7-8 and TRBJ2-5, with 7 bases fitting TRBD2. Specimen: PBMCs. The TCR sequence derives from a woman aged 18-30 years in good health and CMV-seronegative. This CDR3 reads CASSLGGGLYQETQYF. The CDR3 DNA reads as TGTGCCAGCAGCTTGGGGGGGGGACTGTACCAAGAGACCCAGTACTTC.